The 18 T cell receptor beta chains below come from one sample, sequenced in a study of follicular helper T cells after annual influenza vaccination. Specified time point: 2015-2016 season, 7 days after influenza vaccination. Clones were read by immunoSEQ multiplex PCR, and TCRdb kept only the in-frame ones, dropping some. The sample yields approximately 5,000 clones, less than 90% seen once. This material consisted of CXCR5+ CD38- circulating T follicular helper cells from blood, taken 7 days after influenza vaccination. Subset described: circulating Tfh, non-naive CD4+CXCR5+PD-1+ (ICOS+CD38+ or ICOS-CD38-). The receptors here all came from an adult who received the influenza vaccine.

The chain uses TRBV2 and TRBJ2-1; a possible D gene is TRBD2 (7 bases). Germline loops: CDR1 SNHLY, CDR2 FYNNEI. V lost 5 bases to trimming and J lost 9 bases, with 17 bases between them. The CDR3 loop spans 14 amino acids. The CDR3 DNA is TGTGCCAGCAGTATGGGACTATCGGACAGTGAGCAGTTCTTC. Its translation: CASSMGLSDSEQFF.

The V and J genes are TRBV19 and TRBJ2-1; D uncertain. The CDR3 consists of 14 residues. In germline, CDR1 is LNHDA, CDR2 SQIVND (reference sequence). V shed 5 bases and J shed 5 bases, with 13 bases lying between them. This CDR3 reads CASSDIPRNNEQFF. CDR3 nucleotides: TGTGCCAGTAGTGATATCCCGAGAAACAATGAGCAGTTCTTC.

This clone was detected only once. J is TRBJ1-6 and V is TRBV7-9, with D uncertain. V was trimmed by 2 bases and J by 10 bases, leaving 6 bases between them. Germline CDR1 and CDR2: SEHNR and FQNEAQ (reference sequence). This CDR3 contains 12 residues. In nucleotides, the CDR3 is TGTGCCAGCAGCTTAAGTGAGTCACCCCTCCACTTT. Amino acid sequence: CASSLSESPLHF.

The CDR3 DNA reads TGTGCCAGCAGCTCACTCGGACCAGATACGCAGTATTTT. Its protein product is CASSSLGPDTQYF. V usage is TRBV7-9 and J usage is TRBJ2-3; unclear D gene. The CDR3 extends over 13 amino acids. Trimming pared 4 bases from V and 4 bases from J, leaving 9 bases between. Germline assignment: CDR1 SEHNR and CDR2 FQNEAQ (reference sequence).

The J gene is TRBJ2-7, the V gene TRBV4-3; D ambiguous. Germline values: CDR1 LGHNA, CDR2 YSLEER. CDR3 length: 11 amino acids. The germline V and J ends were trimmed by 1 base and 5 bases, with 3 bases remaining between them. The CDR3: CASSQGHEQYF. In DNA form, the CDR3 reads TGCGCCAGCAGCCAAGGGCACGAGCAGTACTTC.

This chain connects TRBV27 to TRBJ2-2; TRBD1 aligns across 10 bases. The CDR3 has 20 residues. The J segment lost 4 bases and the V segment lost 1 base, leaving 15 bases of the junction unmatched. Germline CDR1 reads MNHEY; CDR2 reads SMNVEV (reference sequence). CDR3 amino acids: CASSLFQSTGGRWGTGELFF. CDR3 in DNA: TGTGCCAGCAGTTTATTCCAATCGACAGGGGGCAGGTGGGGCACCGGGGAGCTGTTTTTT.

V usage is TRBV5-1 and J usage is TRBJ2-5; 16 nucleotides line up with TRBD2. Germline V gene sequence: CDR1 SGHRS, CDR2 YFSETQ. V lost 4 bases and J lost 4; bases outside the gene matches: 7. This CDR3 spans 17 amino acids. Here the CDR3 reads CASSTGTSGGALETQYF. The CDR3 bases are TGCGCCAGCAGCACCGGGACTAGCGGGGGGGCCTTAGAGACCCAGTACTTC.

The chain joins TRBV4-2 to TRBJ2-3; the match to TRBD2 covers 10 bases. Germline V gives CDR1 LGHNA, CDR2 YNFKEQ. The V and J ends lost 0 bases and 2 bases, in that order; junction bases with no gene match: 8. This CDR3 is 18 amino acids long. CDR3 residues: CASSQERASGGYTDTQYF. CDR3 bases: TGTGCCAGCAGCCAAGAGAGGGCTAGCGGGGGATACACAGATACGCAGTATTTT.

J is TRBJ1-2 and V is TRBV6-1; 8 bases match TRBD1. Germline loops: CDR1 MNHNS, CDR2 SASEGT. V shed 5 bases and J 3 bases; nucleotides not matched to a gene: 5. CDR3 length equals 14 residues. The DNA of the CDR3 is TGTGCCAGCAGTCGGGACAGGTTGGACTATGGCTACACCTTC. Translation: CASSRDRLDYGYTF.

CDR3 protein: CASSPGTAYEQYF. As DNA, the CDR3 is TGTGCCAGCAGCCCCGGGACAGCCTACGAGCAGTACTTC. This chain joins TRBV5-6 and TRBJ2-7; 7 nucleotides agree with TRBD1. Germline trimming cut 4 bases from V and 2 bases from J; bases unmatched to any gene: 3. CDR3 size: 13 residues. Looked up from germline, CDR1 is SGHDT and CDR2 is YYEEEE.

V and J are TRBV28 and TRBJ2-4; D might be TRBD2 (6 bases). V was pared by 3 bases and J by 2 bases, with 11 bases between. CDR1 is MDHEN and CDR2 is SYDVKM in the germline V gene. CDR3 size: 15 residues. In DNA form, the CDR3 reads TGTGCCAGCAGTTTGGAGGGCGCGACCAAAAACATTCAGTACTTC. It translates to CASSLEGATKNIQYF.

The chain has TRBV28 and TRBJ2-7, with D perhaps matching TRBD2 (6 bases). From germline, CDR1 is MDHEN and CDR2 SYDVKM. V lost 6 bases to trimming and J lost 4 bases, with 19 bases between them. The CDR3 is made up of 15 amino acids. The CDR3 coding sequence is TGTGCCAGCAGGGGTCCGATGTGGGGGGTGTACGAGCAGTACTTC. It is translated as CASRGPMWGVYEQYF.

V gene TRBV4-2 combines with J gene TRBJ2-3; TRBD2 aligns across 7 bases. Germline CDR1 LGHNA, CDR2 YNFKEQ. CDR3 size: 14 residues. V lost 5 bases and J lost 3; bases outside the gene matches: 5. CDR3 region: CASSGEGRTDTQYF. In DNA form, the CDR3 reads TGTGCCAGCAGCGGGGAGGGTAGGACAGATACGCAGTATTTT.

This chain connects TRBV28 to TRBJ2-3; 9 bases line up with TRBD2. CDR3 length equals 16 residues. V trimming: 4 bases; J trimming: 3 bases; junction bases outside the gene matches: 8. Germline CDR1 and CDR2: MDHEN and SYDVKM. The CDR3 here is CASSSGLAGETDTQYF. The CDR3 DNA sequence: TGTGCCAGCAGTTCCGGGTTAGCGGGGGAGACAGATACGCAGTATTTT.

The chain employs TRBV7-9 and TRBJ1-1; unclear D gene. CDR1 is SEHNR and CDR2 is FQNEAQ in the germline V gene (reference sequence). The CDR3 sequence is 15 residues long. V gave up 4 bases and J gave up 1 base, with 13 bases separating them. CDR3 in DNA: TGTGCCAGCAGCTCAGGATGGTGGGGGAACACTGAAGCTTTCTTT. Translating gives CASSSGWWGNTEAFF.

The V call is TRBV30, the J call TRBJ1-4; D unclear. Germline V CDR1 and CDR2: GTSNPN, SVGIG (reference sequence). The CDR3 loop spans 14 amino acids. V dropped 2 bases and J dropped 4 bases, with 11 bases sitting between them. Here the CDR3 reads CAWSRVLGNEKLFF. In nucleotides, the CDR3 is TGTGCCTGGAGTCGGGTCCTGGGTAATGAAAAACTGTTTTTT.

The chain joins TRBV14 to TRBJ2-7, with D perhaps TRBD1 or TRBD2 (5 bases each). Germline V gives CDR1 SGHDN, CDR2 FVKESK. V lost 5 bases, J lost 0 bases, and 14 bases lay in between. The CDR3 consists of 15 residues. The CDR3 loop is CASSSRAGSSYEQYF. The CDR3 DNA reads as TGTGCCAGCAGCTCCCGGGCAGGGAGCTCCTACGAGCAGTACTTC.

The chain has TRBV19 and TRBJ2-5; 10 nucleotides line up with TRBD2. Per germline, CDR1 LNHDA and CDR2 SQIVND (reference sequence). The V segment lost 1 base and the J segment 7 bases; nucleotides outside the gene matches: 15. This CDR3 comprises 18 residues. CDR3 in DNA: TGTGCCAGTAGTATAGGGGTCGGAACCGGGACTAGCGAGTCGACCCAGTACTTC. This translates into CASSIGVGTGTSESTQYF. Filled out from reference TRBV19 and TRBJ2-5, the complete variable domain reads DGGITQSPKYLFRKEGQNVTLSCEQNLNHDAMYWYRQDPGQGLRLIYYSQIVNDFQKGDIAEGYSVSREKKESFPLTVTSAQKNPTAFYLCASSIGVGTGTSESTQYFGPGTRLLVL.